A selection of T cell receptor beta chains follows, all from one sample in a study of T cell responses to AZD1222 COVID-19 vaccine. Assay used: immunoSEQ multiplex PCR; TCRdb lists only in-frame clones, some missing. The sample includes roughly 120,000 clones, less than 90% seen only once; the top ten take approximately 10%. Material: peripheral blood, obtained on day 0 of AZD1222 vaccination. These receptors were obtained from an adult in good health. CDR3s include the opening cysteine and the closing phenylalanine or tryptophan. D genes are given only for firm matches. Not every row has a clone size; where given, it reads once, few, many or a size class.

V gene,J gene,clone size,D gene,CDR3 protein,CDR3 DNA
TRBV4-1,TRBJ1-6,.,.,CASSQDRALNSPLHF,TGCGCCAGCAGCCAAGACAGGGCCCTGAATTCACCCCTCCACTTT
TRBV7-2,TRBJ2-3,once,.,CASSLGLTITQYF,TGTGCCAGCAGCCTGGGACTGACGATTACGCAGTATTTT
TRBV7-7,TRBJ2-1,once,TRBD2,CASSLADASGSYNEQFF,TGTGCTAGCAGCTTAGCGGATGCTAGCGGGTCGTACAATGAGCAGTTCTTC
TRBV2,TRBJ2-5,.,.,CASSEAPDSFPQYF,TGTGCCAGCAGTGAAGCCCCCGACAGTTTCCCCCAGTACTTC
TRBV19,TRBJ1-3,.,.,CASSIQGLTGNTIYF,TGTGCCAGTAGTATACAGGGTCTCACTGGAAACACCATATATTTT
TRBV6-2/TRBV6-3,TRBJ2-7,.,.,CASSYQVFYEQYF,TGTGCCAGCAGTTATCAGGTGTTCTACGAGCAGTACTTC
TRBV4-2,TRBJ2-1,once,.,CASSRDLTREEQFF,TGTGCCAGCAGCCGAGATCTTACGCGTGAGGAGCAGTTCTTC
TRBV7-9,TRBJ1-1,once,.,CASSLILNTEAFF,TGTGCCAGCAGCTTAATACTGAACACTGAAGCTTTCTTT
TRBV5-1,TRBJ1-1,.,.,CASSLDSWGTEAFF,TGCGCCAGCAGCTTGGACAGCTGGGGCACTGAAGCTTTCTTT
TRBV7-2,TRBJ2-7,.,TRBD2,CASSPGGGGLSYEQYF,TGTGCCAGCAGCCCCGGGGGGGGCGGTCTCTCCTACGAGCAGTACTTC
TRBV27,TRBJ1-5,few,TRBD1,CASSLGGDRAQPQHF,TGTGCCAGCAGTTTAGGGGGGGACAGGGCTCAGCCCCAGCATTTT
TRBV30,TRBJ1-2,.,TRBD1,CACEAGGNYGYTF,TGTGCCTGCGAGGCAGGGGGCAACTATGGCTACACCTTC
TRBV5-1,TRBJ2-5,.,TRBD2,CASSTVAGAETQYF,TGCGCCAGCAGCACGGTGGCGGGAGCGGAGACCCAGTACTTC
TRBV9,TRBJ2-7,.,TRBD2,CASSVGASGAHEQYF,TGTGCCAGCAGCGTAGGCGCTAGCGGGGCCCACGAGCAGTACTTC
TRBV4-1,TRBJ1-4,once,.,CASSQPPGSTNEKLFF,TGCGCCAGCAGCCAACCCCCCGGGTCAACTAATGAAAAACTGTTTTTT
TRBV11-3,TRBJ2-7,.,.,CASSFGRSYEQYF,TGTGCCAGCAGCTTTGGACGGAGCTACGAGCAGTACTTC
TRBV5-1,TRBJ1-1,.,.,CASSLDGVGTEAFF,TGCGCCAGCAGCTTGGACGGGGTCGGGACTGAAGCTTTCTTT